The 14 T cell receptor beta chains listed next were all sequenced from one sample in a study of monozygotic twins with inflammatory bowel disease. TCRdb re-analyzed the 5' RACE reads; it lists each CDR3 protein once, without DNA. The sample has 300,000 to 450,000 distinct CDR3 sequences. Sequencing input: blood. These receptors were collected from a human donor with ulcerative colitis or Crohn's disease, or a healthy co-twin of an affected twin (not recorded which).

V usage is TRBV28 and J usage is TRBJ2-1; the D gene TCRdb calls, TRBD1, cannot be checked with no DNA. Germline V lookup: CDR1 MDHEN, CDR2 SYDVKM. CDR3 length: 12 amino acids. CDR3 region: CASRRGQSGQFF. Combining the CDR3 with reference TRBV28 and TRBJ2-1 gives the whole variable domain DVKVTQSSRYLVKRTGEKVFLECVQDMDHENMFWYRQDPGLGLRLIYFSYDVKMKEKGDIPEGYSVSREKKERFSLILESASTNQTSMYLCASRRGQSGQFFGPGTRLTVL.

This chain connects TRBV7-9 to TRBJ2-1; TCRdb lists TRBD1, though no DNA is available to test this call. Germline V lookup: CDR1 SEHNR, CDR2 FQNEAQ (reference sequence). CDR3 length: 16 amino acids. CDR3: CASSLGDRVFDHEQFF.

The chain joins TRBV12-3 or TRBV12-4 to TRBJ1-1; TCRdb outputs TRBD1, but without DNA this stays unchecked. The CDR3 consists of 14 residues. The CDR3 loop reads CASSWDRMNTEAFF.

The rearrangement links TRBV5-1 to TRBJ2-7; TCRdb calls TRBD1, which cannot be checked without DNA. The CDR3 totals 14 residues. Germline V gene lookup returns CDR1 SGHRS and CDR2 YFSETQ. The CDR3 region is CASSRDRVNYEQYF.

The J gene is TRBJ2-7, the V gene TRBV5-1; TCRdb's assignment of TRBD1 cannot be checked, as there is no DNA. This CDR3 region has 13 residues. Germline-derived CDR1 and CDR2 are SGHRS and YFSETQ. CDR3 protein: CASSLTTGREQYF.

The chain uses TRBV19 and TRBJ2-7; there is no DNA to check the TCRdb D call of TRBD1. The V gene's germline CDR1 is LNHDA and CDR2 SQIVND (reference sequence). This CDR3 spans 14 amino acids. CDR3 residues: CASSIAGTGYEQYF. The full variable domain, its missing parts supplied by reference TRBV19 and TRBJ2-7, is DGGITQSPKYLFRKEGQNVTLSCEQNLNHDAMYWYRQDPGQGLRLIYYSQIVNDFQKGDIAEGYSVSREKKESFPLTVTSAQKNPTAFYLCASSIAGTGYEQYFGPGTRLTVT.

The V gene is TRBV28, the J gene TRBJ1-5; TCRdb lists TRBD1, though no DNA is available to test this call. The CDR3 totals 15 residues. CDR1 is MDHEN and CDR2 is SYDVKM in the germline V gene. The CDR3: CASSLVGRGNQPQHF.

The chain recombines TRBV12-3 or TRBV12-4 with TRBJ1-6; TCRdb reports TRBD1, a call that lacks DNA to check it against. The CDR3 is 15 amino acids. The CDR3 spells CASSRPVRSNSPLHF.

This rearrangement joins TRBV7-2 to TRBJ1-1. Germline V gives CDR1 SGHTA, CDR2 FQGNSA. The CDR3 runs 14 residues. CDR3 amino acids: CASSSSAMNTEAFF.

V gene TRBV4-1 combines with J gene TRBJ1-2; TCRdb outputs TRBD1, but without DNA this stays unchecked. This CDR3 is built from 16 residues. Germline-derived CDR1 and CDR2 are MGHRA and YSYEKL. This chain's CDR3 is CASSQDWTIANYGYTF.

The chain recombines TRBV27 with TRBJ2-3; with no DNA, the TCRdb D assignment of TRBD1 cannot be verified. CDR1 is MNHEY, CDR2 SMNVEV, per germline (reference sequence). This CDR3 is 15 amino acids long. This CDR3 is CASNNRGLRTDTQYF.

The V gene is TRBV6-2 or TRBV6-3, the J gene TRBJ2-5; TCRdb picks TRBD1, but there is no DNA to check that call. The CDR3 is made up of 14 amino acids. CDR1 and CDR2 (germline): MNHEY, SVGEGT. CDR3 sequence: CASSYGDRGETQYF.

The chain joins TRBV20-1 to TRBJ2-3; TCRdb's D call, TRBD2, is unchecked because there is no DNA. Germline V gene lookup returns CDR1 DFQATT and CDR2 SNEGSKA (reference sequence). This CDR3 region has 18 residues. The CDR3 protein is CSAIPRTSGGKYTDTQYF.

This sequence joins TRBV7-2 and TRBJ2-7; TCRdb gives TRBD1 as the D gene, but with no DNA this cannot be confirmed. From germline, CDR1 is SGHTA and CDR2 FQGNSA. The CDR3 contains 14 residues. CDR3 region: CASSPGTSAYEQYF.